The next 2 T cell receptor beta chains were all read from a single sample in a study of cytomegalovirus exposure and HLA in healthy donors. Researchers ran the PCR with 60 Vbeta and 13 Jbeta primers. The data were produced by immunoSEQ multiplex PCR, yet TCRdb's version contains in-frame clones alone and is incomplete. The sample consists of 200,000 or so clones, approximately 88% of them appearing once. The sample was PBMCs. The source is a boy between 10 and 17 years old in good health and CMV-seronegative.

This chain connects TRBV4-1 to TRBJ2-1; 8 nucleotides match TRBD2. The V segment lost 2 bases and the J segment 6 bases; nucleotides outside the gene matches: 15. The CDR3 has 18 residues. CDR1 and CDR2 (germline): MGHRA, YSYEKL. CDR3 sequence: CASSQHPPRGGGSNEQFF. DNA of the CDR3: TGCGCCAGCAGCCAACACCCCCCGCGTGGCGGGGGGAGCAATGAGCAGTTCTTC.

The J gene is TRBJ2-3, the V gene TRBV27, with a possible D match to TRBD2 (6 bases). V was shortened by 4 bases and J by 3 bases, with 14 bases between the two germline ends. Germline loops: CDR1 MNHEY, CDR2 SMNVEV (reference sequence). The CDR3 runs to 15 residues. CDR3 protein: CASSYGGVLTDTQYF. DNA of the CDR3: TGTGCCAGCAGTTACGGCGGGGTATTAACAGATACGCAGTATTTT.